The 23 T cell receptor beta chains below were found in one sample sequenced in a study of post-analysis software for immune sequencing data (dated by TCRdb to the mid-2010s). The paper's findings and limits, for the study overall: Significantly higher frequencies in patients than in controls were found for about 5 TRBV segments, including TRBV5-6, TRBV5-1 and TRBV20-1.

The receptor library was made with PCR. TCRdb lists the instrument as Illumina HiSeq 2500. To reduce PCR and sequencing biases, unique molecular identifiers were built into the TCR beta cDNA libraries. Starting from the raw public reads, TCRdb applied fastp trimming at Q25, assembled clones with MiXCR and retained in-frame beta chains. Here each entry gathers all rows of one CDR3 protein and keeps the most common genes and DNA. For this sample the table gives roughly 700,000 distinct CDR3 sequences, of which roughly 30% were detected only once. The ten largest clones capture around 0.6% of the sample. These receptors' targets are unknown. The sample taken for sequencing was blood. The receptors were gathered from a girl aged 5 to 17 with multiple sclerosis.

The chain links TRBV7-9 to TRBJ2-3, with D perhaps given as TRBD1 or TRBD2 (5 bases each). Germline CDR1 SEHNR, CDR2 FQNEAQ (reference sequence). The CDR3 is 16 amino acids. V was cut by 0 bases and J by 14 bases, with 24 bases left in between. CDR3 DNA: TGTGCCAGCAGCTTAGCGCATCGGGGCAGGACGGTCCCCCCGTATTTT. The encoded protein is CASSLAHRGRTVPPYF.

The chain recombines TRBV24-1 with TRBJ2-3; 8 bases align to TRBD1. Unmatched junction bases numbered 6, after V lost 11 bases and J lost 0 bases. The germline V gene has CDR1 KGHDR and CDR2 SFDVKD. The CDR3 has 14 amino acids. For the CDR3, the DNA is TGTGCCAACCCACAGGGGGAGAGCACAGATACGCAGTATTTT. Protein sequence: CANPQGESTDTQYF.

The chain uses TRBV29-1 and TRBJ2-5; no reliable D call. V was trimmed by 5 bases and J by 1 base, leaving 5 bases between them. The germline V gene has CDR1 SQVTM and CDR2 ANQGSEA. The CDR3 spans 11 residues. As DNA, the CDR3 is TGCAGCGTTCACAGCCAAGAGACCCAGTACTTC. It specifies CSVHSQETQYF.

This clonotype was seen a single time. J is TRBJ1-1 and V is TRBV4-1, with D perhaps matching TRBD1 (5 bases). Germline values: CDR1 MGHRA, CDR2 YSYEKL. Trimming cost V 2 bases and J 3 bases, with 10 bases left between them. This CDR3 comprises 14 residues. This chain's CDR3 is CASSQPGFHTEAFF. DNA for the CDR3: TGCGCCAGCAGCCAACCAGGGTTCCACACTGAAGCTTTCTTT.

The chain joins TRBV5-5 to TRBJ2-5; D gene uncertain. V was pared by 0 bases and J by 4 bases, with 10 bases between. Germline assignment: CDR1 SGHKS and CDR2 YYEKEE (reference sequence). CDR3 length: 14 amino acids. The CDR3 region has the DNA TGTGCCAGCAGCTTGGAAGGCTCCCCAGAGACCCAGTACTTC. Its protein is CASSLEGSPETQYF.

The chain links TRBV7-9 to TRBJ2-2; the D is unclear. CDR3 length: 11 residues. The V gene lost 5 bases and the J gene lost 6 bases, with 4 bases spanning the gap. Germline loops: CDR1 SEHNR, CDR2 FQNEAQ (reference sequence). CDR3 sequence (DNA): TGTGCCAGCAGCCAATCCGGGGAGCTGTTTTTT. Translating it yields CASSQSGELFF.

This clonotype was found a few times. V and J are TRBV7-9 and TRBJ1-2; D unclear. Germline CDR1 and CDR2: SEHNR and FQNEAQ (reference sequence). Trimming removed 6 bases from V and 2 bases from J, with 10 bases in between. CDR3 length: 13 residues. CDR3 region: CASSQTENYGYTF. Here the CDR3 DNA reads TGTGCCAGCAGTCAAACAGAGAACTATGGCTACACCTTC. The entire variable domain, with the rest obtained from reference TRBV7-9 and TRBJ1-2, is as follows: DTGVSQNPRHKITKRGQNVTFRCDPISEHNRLYWYRQTLGQGPEFLTYFQNEAQLEKSRLLSDRFSAERPKGSFSTLEIQRTEQGDSAMYLCASSQTENYGYTFGSGTRLTVV.

Concerning this clonotype: A clone one base away is much larger, so this may be a read error. This sequence joins TRBV10-3 and TRBJ2-5; tentatively, D is TRBD2 (6 bases). Between the trimmed V and J ends, which lost 6 bases and 11 bases, there was a span of 16 bases. Germline V CDR1 and CDR2: ENHRY, SYGVKD. The CDR3 has 12 residues. In DNA, the CDR3 is TGTGCCATCAGCGGGGGAAGAGGTGAGCAGTACTTC. The encoded protein is CAISGGRGEQYF.

The sample holds a few counts of this clonotype. The gene calls are TRBV6-5 and TRBJ2-5, with 7 bases lining up with TRBD1. V lost 7 bases to trimming and J lost 1 base; unmatched junction nucleotides: 12. The CDR3 has 16 amino acids. CDR1 and CDR2 from the germline V gene are MNHEY and SVGAGI. The CDR3 sequence: CASKPAEDRVQETQYF. The CDR3 DNA sequence: TGTGCCAGCAAGCCCGCCGAAGACAGGGTCCAAGAGACCCAGTACTTC.

V gene TRBV14 combines with J gene TRBJ2-1; 14 bases map to TRBD2. Trimming at V came to 4 bases and at J to 4 bases, leaving 0 bases not matched to a gene. The germline V gene encodes CDR1 SGHDN and CDR2 FVKESK. The length of the CDR3 is 15 residues. The CDR3 region is CASSRTSGRYNEQFF. CDR3 nucleotide sequence: TGTGCCAGCAGCCGGACTAGCGGGAGGTACAATGAGCAGTTCTTC. The complete variable domain, with remaining parts taken from reference TRBV14 and TRBJ2-1, reads EAGVTQFPSHSVIEKGQTVTLRCDPISGHDNLYWYRRVMGKEIKFLLHFVKESKQDESGMPNNRFLAERTGGTYSTLKVQPAELEDSGVYFCASSRTSGRYNEQFFGPGTRLTVL.

This clonotype was seen just once. This sequence joins TRBV7-2 and TRBJ2-1; 7 nucleotides match TRBD2. V shed 5 bases and J 4 bases; nucleotides not matched to a gene: 5. Germline V gene data show CDR1 as SGHTA and CDR2 as FQGNSA. The CDR3 runs to 14 residues. The CDR3, as DNA: TGTGCCAGCAGCCCATGGACTAGTTACAATGAGCAGTTCTTC. Amino acids: CASSPWTSYNEQFF.

The table lists this clonotype with a few counts. This chain links TRBV10-3 with TRBJ1-2; TRBD1 aligns across 9 bases. CDR1 is ENHRY, CDR2 SYGVKD, per germline. The CDR3 contains 13 residues. Losses at the gene ends were 6 bases for V and 10 bases for J; bases not matched to a gene: 9. The CDR3 reads CAIREGGTGSYTF. For the CDR3, the DNA is TGTGCCATCAGGGAGGGAGGGACAGGGTCCTACACCTTC.

In its sample, this clonotype was seen a few times. V is TRBV20-1 and J is TRBJ1-2, with D perhaps TRBD1 (5 bases). With 2 bases removed from V and 5 bases from J, the gap between germline ends came to 12 bases. The CDR3 has 13 amino acids. Germline V lookup: CDR1 DFQATT, CDR2 SNEGSKA (reference sequence). The CDR3 loop reads CSARFRDRYGYTF. In nucleotides, the CDR3 is TGCAGTGCTAGATTCCGGGACCGGTATGGCTACACCTTC.

This clonotype showed up many times. This sequence joins TRBV29-1 and TRBJ2-1, with 7 bases fitting TRBD1. V was clipped by 0 bases and J by 7 bases; unmatched bases: 12. The CDR3 contains 16 residues. CDR1 and CDR2 from the germline V gene are SQVTM and ANQGSEA. The CDR3 is CSVEDLGRGWENEQFF. The CDR3 region has the DNA TGCAGCGTTGAAGATCTTGGCAGGGGGTGGGAAAATGAGCAGTTCTTC.

The chain carries TRBV6-1 and TRBJ1-2, with D unresolved. Trimming took off 6 bases at V and 5 bases at J, with 16 bases between the two ends. CDR1 MNHNS and CDR2 SASEGT come from the germline V gene. This CDR3 comprises 14 residues. This chain's CDR3 is CASSSLWTDYGYTF. The CDR3 region has the DNA TGTGCCAGCAGCTCCCTTTGGACGGATTATGGCTACACCTTC.

The rearrangement uses TRBV29-1 and TRBJ1-2, with D perhaps matching TRBD1 (5 bases). The germline gives CDR1 SQVTM, CDR2 ANQGSEA. The V gene lost 6 bases and the J gene lost 4 bases, with 9 bases spanning the gap. The CDR3 runs 11 residues. The CDR3 DNA sequence: TGCAGCGTCCCGGACATCTATGGCTACACCTTC. Its protein is CSVPDIYGYTF. Combining the CDR3 with reference TRBV29-1 and TRBJ1-2 gives the whole variable domain SAVISQKPSRDICQRGTSLTIQCQVDSQVTMMFWYRQQPGQSLTLIATANQGSEATYESGFVIDKFPISRPNLTFSTLTVSNMSPEDSSIYLCSVPDIYGYTFGSGTRLTVV.

V and J are TRBV7-2 and TRBJ2-7; 7 bases are a match to TRBD2. CDR3 length: 16 residues. Germline CDR1 SGHTA, CDR2 FQGNSA. After removal of 1 base from V and 7 bases from J, the junction contained 13 bases not matched to a gene. CDR3 DNA: TGTGCCAGCAGCTTAGATTGGGCTAGCGGACTACGGGAGCAGTACTTC. Amino acids: CASSLDWASGLREQYF.

The chain employs TRBV5-1 and TRBJ1-1, with 9 positions matching TRBD1. CDR3 length: 17 residues. After removal of 0 bases from V and 6 bases from J, the junction contained 12 bases not matched to a gene. Germline assignment: CDR1 SGHRS and CDR2 YFSETQ. CDR3 DNA sequence: TGCGCCAGCAGCTTGGAGAAGGGACAGGGCCCGGGGCCTGAAGCTTTCTTT. Translating gives CASSLEKGQGPGPEAFF.

In this sample, this clonotype turned up a few times. V gene TRBV20-1 combines with J gene TRBJ2-6; D not certain. Germline V gives CDR1 DFQATT, CDR2 SNEGSKA (reference sequence). This CDR3 spans 12 amino acids. This CDR3 is CSSAALGNVLTF. As DNA, the CDR3 is TGCAGCTCCGCCGCTCTGGGCAACGTCCTGACTTTC.

A few counts support this clonotype. This chain connects TRBV10-3 to TRBJ1-2; D call uncertain. Trimming stripped 7 bases from V and 1 base from J, with 10 bases between. CDR1 is ENHRY, CDR2 SYGVKD, per germline. The CDR3 has 13 residues. CDR3 amino acids: CAITDGDNYGYTF. The CDR3 DNA follows: TGTGCCATCACGGACGGGGATAACTATGGCTACACCTTC.

The rearrangement links TRBV19 to TRBJ2-5; no clear D. Trimming took off 6 bases at V and 5 bases at J, with 10 bases between the two ends. The CDR3 has 12 residues. Germline lookup yields CDR1 LNHDA and CDR2 SQIVND (reference sequence). Written as DNA, the CDR3 is TGTGCCAGTAGAGGTGGTGGCGAGACCCAGTACTTC. Its protein is CASRGGGETQYF.

The genes are TRBV5-1 and TRBJ2-7; perhaps TRBD2 as D (5 bases). Trimming pared 1 base from V and 2 bases from J, leaving 13 bases between. The CDR3 is 15 amino acids. CDR1 is SGHRS and CDR2 is YFSETQ in the germline V gene. This CDR3 reads CASSLLEGTPYEQYF. The DNA of the CDR3 is TGCGCCAGCAGCTTGCTCGAGGGTACCCCCTACGAGCAGTACTTC.

This clonotype has a handful of counts. The chain recombines TRBV29-1 with TRBJ2-3; D call uncertain. The germline V gene has CDR1 SQVTM and CDR2 ANQGSEA. The CDR3 runs 13 residues. Trimming stripped 5 bases from V and 0 bases from J, with 9 bases between. CDR3 region: CSVSGVSTDTQYF. The CDR3 region has the DNA TGCAGCGTTTCAGGAGTTAGCACAGATACGCAGTATTTT.